These 3 T cell receptor beta chains originate from one sample sequenced in a study of cytotoxic CD8 clonotypes in ibrutinib-treated CLL. The protocol was immunoSEQ multiplex PCR, while the TCRdb copy is restricted to in-frame clones and leaves out a portion. The repertoire includes around 200,000 clones, about three quarters of them detected once, and approximately 6.3% sits in the top ten. The input for sequencing was PBMCs, taken after 12 months of ibrutinib treatment. Every receptor here comes from a human donor with chronic lymphocytic leukemia.

This chain links TRBV18 with TRBJ1-4; a possible D gene is TRBD1 (5 bases). Trimming shortened V by 4 bases and J by 4 bases, and 13 bases separated the two germline ends. Germline lookup yields CDR1 KGHSH and CDR2 LQKENI. The CDR3 is made up of 15 amino acids. The CDR3 DNA reads TGTGCCAGCTCACTCCCCGGGACGGGTAATGAAAAACTGTTTTTT. This translates into CASSLPGTGNEKLFF.

V usage is TRBV4-2 and J usage is TRBJ2-1; 7 bases fit TRBD2. CDR1 is LGHNA and CDR2 is YNFKEQ in the germline V gene. The CDR3 is made up of 16 amino acids. V dropped 1 base and J dropped 6; count of bases not matched to a gene: 9. The CDR3 DNA reads as TGTGCCAGCAGCCAAGTCGTGGCTAGCGGAATCAATGAGCAGTTCTTC. As protein: CASSQVVASGINEQFF.

The chain carries TRBV4-1 and TRBJ2-5; D is possibly TRBD2 (6 bases). The CDR3 is made up of 15 amino acids. The ends were cut back, 4 bases at V and 4 bases at J, with 16 bases in the middle. Germline V gives CDR1 MGHRA, CDR2 YSYEKL. The CDR3 coding sequence is TGCGCCAGCAGCCGATCTTTGTTGGAGGGAGAGACCCAGTACTTC. Translated: CASSRSLLEGETQYF.